Following are 17 T cell receptor beta chains from one sample sequenced in a study of blood T cell repertoires in COVID-19. TCRdb's copy holds only in-frame clones and misses some; the assay was immunoSEQ multiplex PCR. The data show some 91,000 clones, approximately 80% seen once. Sequencing was performed on peripheral blood. The receptors here all came from a man aged 65 to 79 with acute or convalescent COVID-19.

This clone has only one observation. The chain is built from TRBV29-1 and TRBJ2-5, with 7 bases identical to TRBD2. The CDR3 runs to 12 residues. The germline gives CDR1 SQVTM, CDR2 ANQGSEA. V gave up 6 bases and J gave up 4 bases; unmatched junction bases: 5. The CDR3 sequence is CSVRTGGETQYF. Here the CDR3 DNA reads TGCAGCGTCCGGACGGGGGGAGAGACCCAGTACTTC.

J is TRBJ1-1 and V is TRBV2, with 7 bases aligning to TRBD1. Trimming cost V 5 bases and J 0 bases; bases outside gene matches: 6. Germline CDR1 SNHLY, CDR2 FYNNEI. The CDR3 is made up of 15 amino acids. CDR3 sequence: CASSPQGQLNTEAFF. CDR3 DNA sequence: TGTGCCAGCAGTCCACAGGGACAGTTGAACACTGAAGCTTTCTTT.

This chain links TRBV5-6 with TRBJ1-2, with TRBD1 matching 9 bases. J lost 4 bases, V lost 4 bases, and 11 bases had no gene match. The CDR3 is 16 residues long. CDR1 is SGHDT and CDR2 is YYEEEE in the germline V gene. In DNA form, the CDR3 reads TGTGCCAGCAGCAAGACAGGGGGTGGCTCCAGCTATGGCTACACCTTC. Residues: CASSKTGGGSSYGYTF.

The chain couples TRBV29-1 to TRBJ2-5; 11 bases map to TRBD1. This CDR3 contains 14 residues. Germline V gene lookup returns CDR1 SQVTM and CDR2 ANQGSEA. With V trimmed by 3 bases and J by 5 bases, 5 bases remained unmatched. The CDR3 loop reads CSVERDRGKETQYF. The CDR3 DNA sequence: TGCAGCGTTGAGAGGGACAGGGGGAAGGAGACCCAGTACTTC.

The J gene is TRBJ1-2, the V gene TRBV5-4, with no clear D. Trimming removed 0 bases from V and 4 bases from J, with 10 bases in between. This CDR3 contains 14 residues. Germline V gene sequence: CDR1 SGHNT, CDR2 YYREEE (reference sequence). In nucleotides, the CDR3 is TGTGCCAGCAGCTTGGACAGAACACCCTATGGCTACACCTTC. Translating gives CASSLDRTPYGYTF.

The chain links TRBV24-1 to TRBJ2-3, with D possibly TRBD1 on 6 matching bases. Trimming removed 4 bases at V and 0 bases at J, with 16 bases between. The germline CDR1 and CDR2 sequences are KGHDR and SFDVKD. This CDR3 spans 17 amino acids. The CDR3 nucleotides read TGTGCCACCAGTGAATCAACAGGGAGATCTAGCACAGATACGCAGTATTTT. It codes for CATSESTGRSSTDTQYF.

This chain links TRBV9 with TRBJ2-1; 8 nucleotides line up with TRBD2. The CDR3 sequence is 14 residues long. Germline CDR1 and CDR2: SGDLS and YYNGEE. V lost 5 bases, J lost 6 bases, and 7 bases stayed unmatched. CDR3 protein: CASRPGLGRNEQFF. CDR3 DNA sequence: TGTGCCAGCAGACCGGGACTAGGCCGCAATGAGCAGTTCTTC.

The chain combines TRBV2 with TRBJ2-3, with TRBD1 matching over 9 bases. This CDR3 has 14 amino acids. Germline V lookup: CDR1 SNHLY, CDR2 FYNNEI. Losses at the gene ends were 8 bases for V and 4 bases for J; bases not matched to a gene: 7. Here the CDR3 reads CASAGQGDPDTQYF. CDR3 nucleotide sequence: TGTGCCAGCGCGGGACAGGGAGACCCAGATACGCAGTATTTT.

The rearrangement links TRBV30 to TRBJ2-2, with D possibly being TRBD1 (6 bases). V lost 3 bases and J 1 base, leaving 6 bases between the germline ends. The CDR3 is 13 residues long. Germline CDR1 and CDR2: GTSNPN and SVGIG (reference sequence). CDR3: CAWRGQNTGELFF. The CDR3 coding sequence is TGTGCCTGGAGGGGACAGAACACCGGGGAGCTGTTTTTT. Together with reference TRBV30 and TRBJ2-2, the CDR3 gives the full variable domain: SQTIHQWPATLVQPVGSPLSLECTVEGTSNPNLYWYRQAAGRGLQLLFYSVGIGQISSEVPQNLSASRPQDRQFILSSKKLLLSDSGFYLCAWRGQNTGELFFGEGSRLTVL.

This clone was detected only once. The chain joins TRBV30 to TRBJ2-1, with D unresolved. The CDR3 extends over 13 amino acids. Trimming pared 8 bases from V and 0 bases from J, leaving 11 bases between. Per the germline V gene, CDR1 is GTSNPN and CDR2 is SVGIG (reference sequence). The CDR3 is CARSSSSYNEQFF. DNA of the CDR3: TGTGCCCGCTCATCGAGCTCCTACAATGAGCAGTTCTTC.

This clone was counted only a few times. J is TRBJ1-1 and V is TRBV19; D is unresolved. Deletions cut 0 bases from V and 4 bases from J, with 9 bases between. Germline V gene sequence: CDR1 LNHDA, CDR2 SQIVND (reference sequence). The CDR3 runs to 14 residues. The CDR3 region has the DNA TGTGCCAGTAGTATAGAGGAGGGAGGCACTGAAGCTTTCTTT. Translated, it gives CASSIEEGGTEAFF. The full variable domain, completed using reference TRBV19 and TRBJ1-1, is DGGITQSPKYLFRKEGQNVTLSCEQNLNHDAMYWYRQDPGQGLRLIYYSQIVNDFQKGDIAEGYSVSREKKESFPLTVTSAQKNPTAFYLCASSIEEGGTEAFFGQGTRLTVV.

The chain links TRBV15 to TRBJ1-2, with a weak D call TRBD1 (6 bases). Trimming shortened V by 2 bases and J by 8 bases, and 18 bases separated the two germline ends. Germline V lookup: CDR1 LNHNV, CDR2 YYDKDF (reference sequence). The CDR3 sequence is 15 residues long. The CDR3 spells CATSRQRGAMEGYTF. In DNA, the CDR3 is TGTGCCACCAGCAGACAACGGGGGGCTATGGAAGGCTACACCTTC.

This chain connects TRBV3-1 (or the pseudogene TRBV3-2) to TRBJ2-1, with a weak D call TRBD1 (5 bases). Germline V gene data show CDR1 as LGHDT and CDR2 as YNNKEL (reference sequence). With 8 bases removed from V and 2 bases from J, the gap between germline ends came to 13 bases. This CDR3 is built from 14 residues. The CDR3 protein is CASRSRATYNEQFF. The CDR3 coding sequence is TGTGCCAGCCGAAGCAGGGCAACCTACAATGAGCAGTTCTTC.

The chain couples TRBV7-3 to TRBJ1-2; a possible D gene is TRBD1 (5 bases). This CDR3 is built from 15 residues. CDR1 and CDR2 from the germline V gene are SGHTA and FQGTGA. Trimming removed 3 bases from V and 2 bases from J, with 13 bases in between. The CDR3 spells CASSLSLGGNYGYTF. In DNA form, the CDR3 reads TGTGCCAGCAGCTTGAGCTTGGGGGGAAACTATGGCTACACCTTC.

The DNA for the CDR3 is TGTGCCAGTAGTATGGGGCGGGGGGGCGAAGATACGCAGTATTTT. Its protein product is CASSMGRGGEDTQYF. The rearrangement uses TRBV19 and TRBJ2-3; TRBD2 matches at 9 bases. This CDR3 has 15 residues. CDR1 LNHDA and CDR2 SQIVND come from the germline V gene (reference sequence). J gave up 5 bases and V 3 bases, and 6 bases lay outside the gene matches.

The rearrangement uses TRBV7-9 and TRBJ2-5; 10 bases are a match to TRBD2. J was trimmed by 4 bases and V by 5 bases; bases with no gene match: 4. The CDR3 has 14 residues. Germline loops: CDR1 SEHNR, CDR2 FQNEAQ (reference sequence). CDR3 bases: TGTGCCAGCAGCACCACTAGCGGGATAGAGACCCAGTACTTC. This gives the protein CASSTTSGIETQYF.

CDR3 bases: TGTGCCAGCAGCTTTGAGGGGGTCTATGGCTACACCTTC. Its translation is CASSFEGVYGYTF. The chain is built from TRBV7-2 and TRBJ1-2; TRBD1 is a possible D gene (6 bases). Trimming took 3 bases from V and 4 from J, leaving 9 bases between them. Per the germline V gene, CDR1 is SGHTA and CDR2 is FQGNSA. CDR3 length: 13 residues.